Shown below are 32 T cell receptor beta chains from a single sample sequenced in a study of T cell repertoires in ileal Crohn's disease. Repertoires were generated with immunoSEQ multiplex PCR, while TCRdb's copy carries only in-frame clones and drops some. Of fewer than 5,000 clones in the sample, 74% were seen once. Sequencing used ileal tissue. These receptors originate from an adult with Crohn's disease.

The CDR3: CASSLFGDRGLVEQFF. The CDR3 DNA is TGTGCCAGCAGCTTGTTCGGGGACAGGGGGTTGGTTGAGCAGTTCTTC. The V and J genes are TRBV5-6 and TRBJ2-1, with 11 bases that match TRBD1. Germline V lookup: CDR1 SGHDT, CDR2 YYEEEE. V lost 1 base, J lost 9 bases, and 9 bases stayed unmatched. The CDR3 totals 16 residues. The whole variable domain, filled in from reference TRBV5-6 and TRBJ2-1, reads DAGVTQSPTHLIKTRGQQVTLRCSPKSGHDTVSWYQQALGQGPQFIFQYYEEEERQRGNFPDRFSGHQFPNYSSELNVNALLLGDSALYLCASSLFGDRGLVEQFFGPGTRLTVL.

The chain is built from TRBV7-3 and TRBJ2-1; 12 nucleotides align to TRBD1. Losses at the gene ends were 4 bases for V and 6 bases for J; bases not matched to a gene: 1. The CDR3 spans 14 residues. Germline V gene sequence: CDR1 SGHTA, CDR2 FQGTGA. The CDR3 loop is CASSSGQGANEQFF. CDR3 coding DNA: TGTGCCAGCAGCTCGGGACAGGGGGCCAATGAGCAGTTCTTC.

This rearrangement joins TRBV2 to TRBJ1-2; TRBD1 is a possible D gene (6 bases). There are 14 residues in the CDR3. The germline CDR1 and CDR2 sequences are SNHLY and FYNNEI. Deletions cut 4 bases from V and 8 bases from J, with 17 bases between. The CDR3 loop reads CASSGSNDRRGYTF. DNA of the CDR3: TGTGCCAGCAGTGGGTCAAACGACAGGAGGGGCTACACCTTC.

This clone was seen a few times. The chain uses TRBV6-5 and TRBJ2-5; D is unresolved. The CDR3 runs 12 residues. Between the trimmed V and J ends, which lost 2 bases and 7 bases, there was a span of 8 bases. In germline, CDR1 is MNHEY, CDR2 SVGAGI. CDR3 protein: CASSYLSGTQYF. The DNA of the CDR3 is TGTGCCAGCAGTTACCTCTCAGGGACCCAGTACTTC.

By proportion, this clone is large. V gene TRBV30 combines with J gene TRBJ1-6; TRBD1 aligns across 10 bases. Germline CDR1 reads GTSNPN; CDR2 reads SVGIG (reference sequence). Unmatched junction bases numbered 3, after V lost 0 bases and J lost 10 bases. CDR3 length: 14 residues. CDR3 loop: CAWSVGTGESPLHF. As DNA, the CDR3 is TGTGCCTGGAGTGTGGGGACAGGGGAGTCACCCCTCCACTTT.

The rearrangement uses TRBV10-3 and TRBJ2-7; unclear D gene. The CDR3 totals 12 residues. CDR1 and CDR2 from the germline V gene are ENHRY and SYGVKD. Trimming pared 2 bases from V and 6 bases from J, leaving 8 bases between. For the CDR3, the DNA is TGTGCCATCAGTGAGATGGAGCGCGAGCAGTACTTC. It encodes CAISEMEREQYF.

The chain carries TRBV21-1 and TRBJ1-6; the table names TRBD1, a call not compared with the DNA. TRBV21-1 is a documented pseudogene. The CDR3 length is 14 residues. The CDR3 spells CASSKGTGGSPLHF. For the CDR3, the DNA is TGTGCCAGCAGCAAAGGGACAGGGGGTTCACCCCTCCACTTT.

The chain couples TRBV14 to TRBJ2-2, with 10 bases matching TRBD1. J was trimmed by 6 bases and V by 4 bases; bases with no gene match: 5. The CDR3 extends over 15 amino acids. Germline CDR1 is SGHDN and CDR2 is FVKESK. The CDR3 sequence is CASSPLGQGPGELFF. The CDR3 DNA follows: TGTGCCAGCAGCCCCTTGGGACAGGGGCCCGGGGAGCTGTTTTTT.

This chain joins TRBV6-1 and TRBJ2-7, with 9 bases lining up with TRBD2. With 4 bases clipped from V and 4 bases from J, the junction kept 5 bases outside the gene matches. The CDR3 consists of 14 residues. CDR1 is MNHNS and CDR2 is SASEGT in the germline V gene. This CDR3 reads CASSGVAGVYEQYF. In DNA, the CDR3 is TGTGCCAGCAGTGGAGTAGCGGGAGTTTACGAGCAGTACTTC.

This chain connects TRBV6-6 to TRBJ2-3; D not certain. This CDR3 has 13 residues. Germline CDR1 MNHNY, CDR2 SVGAGI (reference sequence). V was pared by 4 bases and J by 4 bases, with 9 bases between. The CDR3 bases are TGTGCCAGCAGTTCGGGTCCCCCAGATACGCAGTATTTT. Protein sequence: CASSSGPPDTQYF.

The chain links TRBV19 to TRBJ1-2, with D possibly TRBD1 on 5 matching bases. V lost 9 bases and J 5 bases, leaving 22 bases between the germline ends. The CDR3 runs 15 residues. Germline V gene lookup returns CDR1 LNHDA and CDR2 SQIVND (reference sequence). This CDR3 is CASSPTGFSLYGYTF. CDR3 DNA sequence: TGTGCCAGCAGCCCAACAGGTTTTAGTCTATATGGCTACACCTTC.

The chain couples TRBV5-4 to TRBJ2-1; 9 bases map to TRBD2. CDR1 SGHNT and CDR2 YYREEE come from the germline V gene (reference sequence). The CDR3 length is 16 residues. The V segment lost 4 bases and the J segment 8 bases; nucleotides outside the gene matches: 13. The CDR3 region has the DNA TGTGCCAGCAGCGGGATTGAGCGGGGGGACTGGGATGAGCAGTTCTTC. Amino acid sequence: CASSGIERGDWDEQFF.

The sample holds a few counts of this clone. The CDR3 is CASSRGGFAEAFF. CDR3 DNA sequence: TGTGCCAGCTCCAGAGGGGGCTTCGCTGAAGCTTTCTTT. V is TRBV25-1 and J is TRBJ1-1; 7 bases fit TRBD1. This CDR3 is built from 13 residues. V lost 8 bases, J lost 6 bases, and 9 bases stayed unmatched. Germline CDR1 MGHDK, CDR2 SYGVNS.

The table lists this clone with a few counts. V gene TRBV9 combines with J gene TRBJ2-1, with 9 bases fitting TRBD2. Germline loops: CDR1 SGDLS, CDR2 YYNGEE. The CDR3 sequence is 16 residues long. V shed 0 bases, J shed 3 bases, and the junction held 4 bases outside the gene matches. The CDR3 protein is CASSVDRAGGYNEQFF. The CDR3 DNA is TGTGCCAGCAGCGTAGATCGAGCGGGGGGCTACAATGAGCAGTTCTTC. The entire variable domain, with the rest obtained from reference TRBV9 and TRBJ2-1, is as follows: DSGVTQTPKHLITATGQRVTLRCSPRSGDLSVYWYQQSLDQGLQFLIQYYNGEERAKGNILERFSAQQFPDLHSELNLSSLELGDSALYFCASSVDRAGGYNEQFFGPGTRLTVL.

This clone was detected only a few times. This chain connects TRBV28 to TRBJ2-7; no firm D call. The CDR3 has 15 residues. Germline V CDR1 and CDR2: MDHEN, SYDVKM. The V end was cut by 5 bases, the J end by 6 bases, with 20 bases between. For the CDR3, the DNA is TGTGCCAGCAGTCAAATCAGCCAGGCTCAGGCCGAGCAGTACTTC. Translated: CASSQISQAQAEQYF. The full variable domain, with the rest looked up from reference TRBV28 and TRBJ2-7, is DVKVTQSSRYLVKRTGEKVFLECVQDMDHENMFWYRQDPGLGLRLIYFSYDVKMKEKGDIPEGYSVSREKKERFSLILESASTNQTSMYLCASSQISQAQAEQYFGPGTRLTVT.

This chain links TRBV29-1 with TRBJ1-1; TRBD1 matches 7 bases. The CDR3 has 12 amino acids. V shed 4 bases and J 4 bases; nucleotides not matched to a gene: 3. Germline V gene lookup returns CDR1 SQVTM and CDR2 ANQGSEA. The CDR3 DNA reads as TGCAGCGTTGTCTCAGGGGGCACTGAAGCTTTCTTT. Amino acids: CSVVSGGTEAFF.

The rearrangement joins TRBV5-1 to TRBJ2-3, with 8 positions matching TRBD2. Germline loops: CDR1 SGHRS, CDR2 YFSETQ. This CDR3 has 16 amino acids. Unmatched junction bases numbered 7, after V lost 1 base and J lost 3 bases. The CDR3 nucleotides are TGCGCCAGCAGCTTGTTCGCGGGGGGAGGTACAGATACGCAGTATTTT. The encoded protein is CASSLFAGGGTDTQYF.

Written as DNA, the CDR3 is TGTGCCTGGAGTGTCGTGAGAGATACGCAGTATTTT. Its translation: CAWSVVRDTQYF. The chain uses TRBV30 and TRBJ2-3; D is unclear. The CDR3 consists of 12 residues. V was pared by 0 bases and J by 5 bases, with 6 bases between. CDR1 GTSNPN and CDR2 SVGIG come from the germline V gene (reference sequence).

The V and J genes are TRBV9 and TRBJ2-7; TRBD1 agrees at 10 bases. CDR1 is SGDLS, CDR2 YYNGEE, per germline. The CDR3 is 15 amino acids. The V and J ends lost 0 bases and 5 bases, in that order; junction bases with no gene match: 5. CDR3 bases: TGTGCCAGCAGCGTAGCTACTGGGACAGGGGACGAGCAGTACTTC. It encodes CASSVATGTGDEQYF.

This sequence joins TRBV27 and TRBJ2-1; 10 bases are a match to TRBD2. Germline V gives CDR1 MNHEY, CDR2 SMNVEV (reference sequence). The CDR3 consists of 16 residues. Unmatched junction bases numbered 9, after V lost 4 bases and J lost 6 bases. Written as DNA, the CDR3 is TGTGCCAGCAGTTCGGAAGCGGGAGGGCTTTTCAATGAGCAGTTCTTC. Its protein is CASSSEAGGLFNEQFF.

This clone is judged medium-sized. The chain recombines TRBV30 with TRBJ1-1; 7 positions match TRBD1. The CDR3 extends over 12 amino acids. V trimming: 5 bases; J trimming: 5 bases; junction bases outside the gene matches: 5. CDR1 and CDR2 (germline): GTSNPN, SVGIG (reference sequence). The CDR3 nucleotides are TGTGCCTGGGGCAGGGGGAGAACTGAAGCTTTCTTT. Encoded protein: CAWGRGRTEAFF.

This sequence joins TRBV5-6 and TRBJ2-2, with 7 bases matching TRBD1. The CDR3 sequence is 14 residues long. The germline gives CDR1 SGHDT, CDR2 YYEEEE. V lost 5 bases to trimming and J lost 6 bases; unmatched junction nucleotides: 7. CDR3 DNA: TGTGCCAGCAGGTGGGGACAGATCCCCGGGGAGCTGTTTTTT. As protein: CASRWGQIPGELFF.

The V call is TRBV5-1, the J call TRBJ2-6; D is unclear. V lost 0 bases and J lost 12, with 13 bases in between. The CDR3 length is 14 residues. CDR1 is SGHRS and CDR2 is YFSETQ in the germline V gene. The CDR3 nucleotides read TGCGCCAGCAGCTTGGTTGGCAGCGTACCCGTCCTGACTTTC. It specifies CASSLVGSVPVLTF.

The rearrangement joins TRBV25-1 to TRBJ2-3; D possibly corresponds to TRBD2 (5 bases). The CDR3 is made up of 15 amino acids. Germline-derived CDR1 and CDR2 are MGHDK and SYGVNS. The V end lost 6 bases, the J end lost 5 bases, and 18 bases lay between the germline ends. The CDR3 loop is CASRPPGLIGDTQYF. CDR3 nucleotides: TGTGCCAGCAGGCCCCCAGGACTTATCGGAGATACGCAGTATTTT.

The sample holds a few counts of this clone. The chain recombines TRBV6-5 with TRBJ2-3, with 11 bases aligning to TRBD1. After removal of 5 bases from V and 6 bases from J, the junction contained 4 bases not matched to a gene. The CDR3 is made up of 14 amino acids. Germline V gene lookup returns CDR1 MNHEY and CDR2 SVGAGI. Here the CDR3 DNA reads TGTGCCAGCAGTCCTGGACAGGGGGCGGATACGCAGTATTTT. Translation gives CASSPGQGADTQYF.

The chain recombines TRBV6-5 with TRBJ2-3, with 7 bases fitting TRBD1. CDR1 is MNHEY and CDR2 is SVGAGI in the germline V gene. V dropped 5 bases and J dropped 6; count of bases not matched to a gene: 2. CDR3 size: 12 residues. The CDR3 protein is CASSVDRDTQYF. The CDR3 nucleotides are TGTGCCAGCAGTGTGGACAGGGATACGCAGTATTTT.

V usage is TRBV19 and J usage is TRBJ1-2, with D maybe TRBD1 (6 bases). The V gene lost 4 bases and the J gene lost 8 bases, with 17 bases spanning the gap. Germline values: CDR1 LNHDA, CDR2 SQIVND (reference sequence). The CDR3 is made up of 14 amino acids. CDR3 sequence (DNA): TGTGCCAGTAGTACGACCGGGACGGACAGCGGCTACACCTTC. Translation: CASSTTGTDSGYTF.

V and J are TRBV19 and TRBJ2-2, with TRBD2 identical over 9 bases. The CDR3 is 14 amino acids. The V and J ends lost 10 bases and 2 bases, in that order; junction bases with no gene match: 5. CDR1 and CDR2 (germline): LNHDA, SQIVND (reference sequence). CDR3 sequence reads: CATLAGANTGELFF. The CDR3 DNA is TGTGCCACCTTAGCGGGGGCAAACACCGGGGAGCTGTTTTTT.

The V call is TRBV23-1, the J call TRBJ2-2; 10 nucleotides match TRBD2. TRBV23-1 is known as an ORF, though its function is uncertain. This CDR3 region has 16 residues. V shed 6 bases and J 7 bases; nucleotides not matched to a gene: 11. The CDR3 protein is CASSQRAGGRRGELFF. CDR3 bases: TGCGCCAGCAGCCAGAGAGCGGGGGGGCGACGCGGGGAGCTGTTTTTT.

V usage is TRBV9 and J usage is TRBJ2-5; weak D call: TRBD1 (6 bases). Germline V gives CDR1 SGDLS, CDR2 YYNGEE. The CDR3 has 12 amino acids. The V end was cut by 3 bases, the J end by 3 bases, with 6 bases between. This CDR3 reads CASSEGEETQYF. The CDR3 nucleotides are TGTGCCAGCAGCGAGGGGGAAGAGACCCAGTACTTC.

This sequence joins TRBV4-2 and TRBJ2-3; 11 nucleotides agree with TRBD2. V lost 0 bases, J lost 2 bases, and 13 bases stayed unmatched. Germline CDR1 reads LGHNA; CDR2 reads YNFKEQ. This CDR3 spans 20 amino acids. CDR3 protein: CASSQEDPRASGGITDTQYF. The CDR3 DNA is TGTGCCAGCAGCCAAGAAGACCCCCGGGCTAGCGGGGGGATCACAGATACGCAGTATTTT.

A few counts support this clone. V and J are TRBV19 and TRBJ2-1; D is uncertain. V lost 3 bases and J 7 bases, leaving 7 bases between the germline ends. This CDR3 is 12 amino acids long. Germline loops: CDR1 LNHDA, CDR2 SQIVND (reference sequence). The DNA for the CDR3 is TGTGCCAGTAGTATCAGGTATAATGAGCAGTTCTTC. Translated, it gives CASSIRYNEQFF.